This T cell receptor (beta chain) is drawn from a study of PD-1 blockade in mismatch repair-deficient tumors. Study in general: Patients had about 13 mismatch repair-deficient cancer types and were previously treated and progressing.

The data were produced by immunoSEQ multiplex PCR, yet TCRdb's version contains in-frame clones alone and is incomplete. The repertoire has more than 95,000 clones, about 85% of them found once; the top ten carry roughly 14%. CDR1 is SNHLY, CDR2 FYNNEI, per germline. The CDR3 has 14 amino acids. V shed 1 base and J shed 7 bases, with 13 bases lying between them. A few pembrolizumab responders had their TCRs sequenced. J is TRBJ1-1 and V is TRBV2; possible D gene TRBD1, 6 bases. The source material was peripheral blood, sampled 44 weeks after starting pembrolizumab. This TCR derives from an adult with mismatch repair-deficient cancer. CDR3 sequence reads: CASSEGHRVDEAFF. DNA of the CDR3: TGTGCCAGCAGTGAAGGGCACAGGGTCGATGAAGCTTTCTTT.